Below, 30 T cell receptor beta chains from the same sample are listed, as sequenced in a study of cytomegalovirus exposure and HLA in healthy donors. This PCR relied on a set of 60 Vbeta primers and 13 Jbeta primers. Profiled with immunoSEQ multiplex PCR; TCRdb holds only in-frame clones, not every one. Among 130,000 to 150,000 clones listed, roughly four fifths were seen once. What was sequenced was PBMCs. The receptors come from a man aged 40-55 years in good health and CMV-seropositive.

The gene calls are TRBV7-2 and TRBJ1-2; 10 bases agree with TRBD1. V was pared by 4 bases and J by 6 bases, with 8 bases of the junction left unmatched. CDR1 is SGHTA, CDR2 FQGNSA, per germline. The CDR3 extends over 15 amino acids. The CDR3 DNA reads as TGTGCCAGCAGCTCTCAGACAGGGGGCGCCGATGGCTACACCTTC. Residues: CASSSQTGGADGYTF.

V gene TRBV11-1 combines with J gene TRBJ2-1; D is possibly TRBD2 (7 bases). The CDR3 covers 15 residues. Germline loops: CDR1 SGHAT, CDR2 FQDESV (reference sequence). The V end was cut by 6 bases, the J end by 10 bases, with 22 bases between. As DNA, the CDR3 is TGTGCCAGCAGAAAAATGGCGGGGGCCTCGATCGAGCAGTTCTTC. Protein product: CASRKMAGASIEQFF.

The chain links TRBV7-3 to TRBJ2-2; 10 positions agree with TRBD2. This CDR3 comprises 15 residues. Germline V gene sequence: CDR1 SGHTA, CDR2 FQGTGA. V was clipped by 4 bases and J by 6 bases; unmatched bases: 5. The CDR3 DNA reads as TGTGCCAGCAGCTCCGGGACTAGCGTTTCCGGGGAGCTGTTTTTT. Translated, it gives CASSSGTSVSGELFF.

The chain couples TRBV27 to TRBJ2-3; possible D gene TRBD2, 5 bases. Germline V lookup: CDR1 MNHEY, CDR2 SMNVEV (reference sequence). This CDR3 spans 15 amino acids. V was clipped by 3 bases and J by 2 bases, with 12 bases between them. In DNA, the CDR3 is TGTGCCAGCAGTTTTATGATGAGGGCCACAGATACGCAGTATTTT. It specifies CASSFMMRATDTQYF.

This clone appeared a few times. Within the sample, other DNA sequences also encode this same CDR3. The CDR3 sequence: CASSVTGLRSYEQYF. The CDR3 DNA reads as TGCGCCAGCAGCGTGACTGGTTTGCGCTCCTACGAGCAGTACTTC. The chain carries TRBV5-1 and TRBJ2-7; D is unclear. Between the trimmed V and J ends, which lost 4 bases and 0 bases, there was a span of 14 bases. Germline values: CDR1 SGHRS, CDR2 YFSETQ. The CDR3 is 15 residues long.

The chain is built from TRBV6-5 and TRBJ2-7, with 9 bases fitting TRBD1. CDR3 length: 14 amino acids. The V segment lost 6 bases and the J segment 1 base; nucleotides outside the gene matches: 4. Germline V CDR1 and CDR2: MNHEY, SVGAGI. The DNA of the CDR3 is TGTGCCAGCAGCCCCGGGACAGGGTCCTACGAGCAGTACTTC. Translating gives CASSPGTGSYEQYF.

CDR3 residues: CASSPQGGGEQFF. The CDR3 DNA reads TGTGCCAGTAGCCCACAGGGGGGAGGTGAGCAGTTCTTC. The genes are TRBV19 and TRBJ2-1; TRBD1 agrees at 8 bases. After removal of 6 bases from V and 9 bases from J, the junction contained 7 bases not matched to a gene. There are 13 residues in the CDR3. Germline V gives CDR1 LNHDA, CDR2 SQIVND (reference sequence). The variable domain in full, completed from reference TRBV19 and TRBJ2-1, reads DGGITQSPKYLFRKEGQNVTLSCEQNLNHDAMYWYRQDPGQGLRLIYYSQIVNDFQKGDIAEGYSVSREKKESFPLTVTSAQKNPTAFYLCASSPQGGGEQFFGPGTRLTVL.

The gene calls are TRBV11-3 and TRBJ2-7, with TRBD2 identical over 7 bases. Per germline, CDR1 SGHNT and CDR2 YENEEA. V trimming: 8 bases; J trimming: 5 bases; junction bases outside the gene matches: 9. This CDR3 region has 13 residues. The CDR3 DNA follows: TGTGCCAGCTCCTGGGGAGGGGACCACGAGCAGTACTTC. It is translated as CASSWGGDHEQYF.

This CDR3 is CASSPEIGVGQFF. The CDR3 coding sequence is TGTGCCAGCAGCCCGGAAATAGGGGTTGGGCAGTTCTTC. The genes are TRBV5-5 and TRBJ2-1, with a weak D call TRBD1 (5 bases). CDR3 length: 13 residues. Germline loops: CDR1 SGHKS, CDR2 YYEKEE (reference sequence). With 4 bases removed from V and 12 bases from J, the gap between germline ends came to 17 bases.

CDR3 bases: TGCGCCAGCAGCTCCGGGACAGGAGCCTTTTACGAGCAGTACTTC. Its translation is CASSSGTGAFYEQYF. The rearrangement uses TRBV5-1 and TRBJ2-7; 8 bases match TRBD1. The germline CDR1 and CDR2 sequences are SGHRS and YFSETQ. The CDR3 length is 15 residues. Trimming took 3 bases from V and 4 from J; bases not matched to a gene: 9.

The rearrangement uses TRBV19 and TRBJ1-1; perhaps TRBD1 as D (5 bases). This CDR3 has 14 amino acids. In germline, CDR1 is LNHDA, CDR2 SQIVND (reference sequence). V lost 5 bases and J lost 4, with 14 bases in between. The CDR3 region is CASSQTAVVTEAFF. CDR3 coding DNA: TGTGCCAGTAGTCAGACAGCTGTTGTCACTGAAGCTTTCTTT. The variable domain in full, completed from reference TRBV19 and TRBJ1-1, reads DGGITQSPKYLFRKEGQNVTLSCEQNLNHDAMYWYRQDPGQGLRLIYYSQIVNDFQKGDIAEGYSVSREKKESFPLTVTSAQKNPTAFYLCASSQTAVVTEAFFGQGTRLTVV.

This clone was seen only once. The V and J genes are TRBV5-6 and TRBJ2-1; a weak D match, TRBD2 (6 bases). V dropped 2 bases and J dropped 5 bases, with 8 bases sitting between them. Germline lookup yields CDR1 SGHDT and CDR2 YYEEEE. The CDR3 covers 13 residues. The CDR3 is CASSFVADNEQFF. CDR3 sequence (DNA): TGTGCCAGCAGCTTCGTAGCGGACAATGAGCAGTTCTTC.

The V and J genes are TRBV19 and TRBJ2-1; a possible D gene is TRBD2 (6 bases). Germline CDR1 reads LNHDA; CDR2 reads SQIVND (reference sequence). This CDR3 has 14 residues. V was trimmed by 4 bases and J by 9 bases, leaving 16 bases between them. CDR3 protein: CASSTRRAGGEQFF. The CDR3 DNA follows: TGTGCCAGTAGTACAAGGAGGGCCGGAGGTGAGCAGTTCTTC.

This clone was seen a handful of times. The chain employs TRBV18 and TRBJ2-5, with D uncertain. Per the germline V gene, CDR1 is KGHSH and CDR2 is LQKENI. V gave up 2 bases and J gave up 5 bases, with 15 bases separating them. The CDR3 contains 15 residues. CDR3 region: CASSPSPGAGETQYF. The CDR3 nucleotides are TGTGCCAGCTCACCATCCCCTGGAGCCGGGGAGACCCAGTACTTC.

The chain uses TRBV5-6 and TRBJ1-4; D gene unclear. CDR1 is SGHDT and CDR2 is YYEEEE in the germline V gene. V was cut by 4 bases and J by 5 bases, with 18 bases left in between. This CDR3 contains 16 residues. The CDR3 region is CASSITRLGRNEKLFF. The CDR3 coding sequence is TGTGCCAGCAGCATTACTCGTCTAGGGAGAAATGAAAAACTGTTTTTT.

The chain couples TRBV15 to TRBJ1-2; D call uncertain. This CDR3 has 14 residues. Germline V gene data show CDR1 as LNHNV and CDR2 as YYDKDF (reference sequence). The ends were cut back, 1 base at V and 6 bases at J, with 12 bases in the middle. The CDR3 bases are TGTGCCACCAGCAGAGGGGAGATCACAGATGGCTACACCTTC. Its protein product is CATSRGEITDGYTF.

V gene TRBV29-1 combines with J gene TRBJ2-7; D possibly corresponds to TRBD1 (5 bases). The V end lost 1 base, the J end lost 6 bases, and 10 bases lay between the germline ends. The germline V gene has CDR1 SQVTM and CDR2 ANQGSEA. CDR3 length equals 12 residues. CDR3 sequence (DNA): TGCAGCGTTGAAGGCCAGGGCTCCGAGCAGTACTTC. Its translation: CSVEGQGSEQYF.

The chain recombines TRBV7-6 with TRBJ2-1, with TRBD2 identical over 9 bases. J gave up 4 bases and V 6 bases, and 10 bases lay outside the gene matches. The germline CDR1 and CDR2 sequences are SGHVS and FNYEAQ. The CDR3 runs 16 residues. CDR3 nucleotides: TGTGCCAGCAGACCGATAGCGGGAGATTCTTACAATGAGCAGTTCTTC. Translating gives CASRPIAGDSYNEQFF. The variable domain in full, with the rest retrieved from reference TRBV7-6 and TRBJ2-1, is GAGVSQSPRYKVTKRGQDVALRCDPISGHVSLYWYRQALGQGPEFLTYFNYEAQQDKSGLPNDRFSAERPEGSISTLTIQRTEQRDSAMYRCASRPIAGDSYNEQFFGPGTRLTVL.

The sample holds one count of this clone. The chain uses TRBV9 and TRBJ2-1; 9 nucleotides align to TRBD2. CDR1 is SGDLS and CDR2 is YYNGEE in the germline V gene. V lost 3 bases, J lost 10 bases, and 11 bases stayed unmatched. The CDR3 runs to 15 residues. CDR3 region: CASSAGVAGDGEQFF. The CDR3 coding sequence is TGTGCCAGCAGCGCCGGGGTAGCGGGAGATGGCGAGCAGTTCTTC.

The V gene is TRBV11-3, the J gene TRBJ1-6; D not resolved. CDR1 SGHNT and CDR2 YENEEA come from the germline V gene. Trimming stripped 5 bases from V and 9 bases from J, with 11 bases between. CDR3 length: 13 amino acids. For the CDR3, the DNA is TGTGCCAGCAGCCCAAGGTCGGGTTCACCCCTCCACTTT. Translated: CASSPRSGSPLHF.

The rearrangement uses TRBV6-5 and TRBJ1-2, with D perhaps TRBD1 (5 bases). The CDR3 length is 16 residues. Per germline, CDR1 MNHEY and CDR2 SVGAGI. Between the trimmed V and J ends, which lost 4 bases and 0 bases, there was a span of 15 bases. For the CDR3, the DNA is TGTGCCAGCAGTTTGGCAGGGAGGCCCGCTAACTATGGCTACACCTTC. Translation: CASSLAGRPANYGYTF.

V and J are TRBV7-6 and TRBJ2-5; 7 nucleotides match TRBD1. Germline CDR1 SGHVS, CDR2 FNYEAQ. V shed 5 bases, J shed 3 bases, and the junction held 6 bases outside the gene matches. This CDR3 has 14 amino acids. Here the CDR3 reads CASSVGTVKETQYF. Here the CDR3 DNA reads TGTGCCAGCAGCGTCGGGACAGTGAAAGAGACCCAGTACTTC.

The J gene is TRBJ2-2, the V gene TRBV7-9; D may be TRBD1 (5 bases). CDR1 is SEHNR, CDR2 FQNEAQ, per germline (reference sequence). The V and J ends lost 5 bases and 1 base respectively, with 11 bases between them. This CDR3 comprises 15 residues. As DNA, the CDR3 is TGTGCCAGCAGCCAGAAGCAGGGGAACACCGGGGAGCTGTTTTTT. Its translation: CASSQKQGNTGELFF.

The chain couples TRBV5-5 to TRBJ2-2; 9 bases fit TRBD2. V gave up 1 base and J gave up 2 bases; unmatched junction bases: 6. Germline-derived CDR1 and CDR2 are SGHKS and YYEKEE (reference sequence). The CDR3 extends over 17 amino acids. For the CDR3, the DNA is TGTGCCAGCAGCTTGATTCCCCTAGCGGGAAACACCGGGGAGCTGTTTTTT. Encoded protein: CASSLIPLAGNTGELFF. Complete variable domain (other parts from reference TRBV5-5 and TRBJ2-2): DAGVTQSPTHLIKTRGQQVTLRCSPISGHKSVSWYQQVLGQGPQFIFQYYEKEERGRGNFPDRFSARQFPNYSSELNVNALLLGDSALYLCASSLIPLAGNTGELFFGEGSRLTVL.

The chain recombines TRBV5-1 with TRBJ1-1; D might be TRBD1 (6 bases). V was shortened by 3 bases and J by 1 base, with 16 bases between the two germline ends. Germline CDR1 is SGHRS and CDR2 is YFSETQ. This CDR3 contains 16 residues. The CDR3 coding sequence is TGCGCCAGCAGCTCTCGGGACACAGGAAGGAACACTGAAGCTTTCTTT. It is translated as CASSSRDTGRNTEAFF.

The rearrangement joins TRBV25-1 to TRBJ2-5; 7 nucleotides align to TRBD2. V lost 4 bases to trimming and J lost 2 bases; unmatched junction nucleotides: 7. Germline CDR1 MGHDK, CDR2 SYGVNS. This CDR3 spans 15 amino acids. The CDR3 protein is CASSAWAGLQETQYF. In DNA form, the CDR3 reads TGTGCCAGCAGTGCCTGGGCGGGACTACAAGAGACCCAGTACTTC.

CDR3 in DNA: TGTGCCAGCAGCTTGGTAGGGAGGGGTGAAGCTTTCTTT. It codes for CASSLVGRGEAFF. This chain links TRBV5-6 with TRBJ1-1; D may be TRBD1 (5 bases). Germline V CDR1 and CDR2: SGHDT, YYEEEE. The CDR3 is 13 amino acids. The V and J ends lost 0 bases and 7 bases respectively, with 10 bases between them. The variable domain in full, with the rest retrieved from reference TRBV5-6 and TRBJ1-1, is DAGVTQSPTHLIKTRGQQVTLRCSPKSGHDTVSWYQQALGQGPQFIFQYYEEEERQRGNFPDRFSGHQFPNYSSELNVNALLLGDSALYLCASSLVGRGEAFFGQGTRLTVV.

The chain employs TRBV29-1 and TRBJ2-5; D is perhaps TRBD2 (5 bases). The CDR3 contains 13 residues. Germline assignment: CDR1 SQVTM and CDR2 ANQGSEA. The V gene lost 8 bases and the J gene lost 10 bases, with 23 bases spanning the gap. The CDR3 loop is CSICPPERSDQYF. DNA of the CDR3: TGCAGCATTTGCCCCCCGGAACGTAGCGACCAGTACTTC.

The V and J genes are TRBV9 and TRBJ2-7, with 14 bases lining up with TRBD2. The V gene end was trimmed by 3 bases and the J gene end by 7 bases; junction bases not matched to a gene: 12. The germline V gene encodes CDR1 SGDLS and CDR2 YYNGEE. The CDR3 sequence is 17 residues long. In DNA form, the CDR3 reads TGTGCCAGCAGCGCGGGACTAGCGGGGGCCCTCCACTTGGAGCAGTACTTC. This codes for CASSAGLAGALHLEQYF.

V is TRBV7-2 and J is TRBJ2-7; 9 positions match TRBD1. The V and J ends lost 6 bases and 5 bases, in that order; junction bases with no gene match: 8. Germline V lookup: CDR1 SGHTA, CDR2 FQGNSA. The CDR3 runs 14 residues. The CDR3 nucleotides read TGTGCCAGCAGTTTGGACAGGGGTCGTGACGAGCAGTACTTC. As protein: CASSLDRGRDEQYF.